This T cell receptor (beta chain) was retrieved from a study of T cells in Graves' hyperthyroidism and ophthalmopathy. The study, taken as a whole, reports: Separation of ophthalmopathy from stable hyperthyroidism was achieved by a 13 V-J model.

J lost 1 base, V lost 3 bases, and 5 bases had no gene match. Germline CDR1 is SGHRS and CDR2 is YFSETQ. The CDR3 contains 15 residues. This clonotype came up many times. The antigen remains undetermined. TCR beta CDR3 regions were amplified from RNA transcripts. In the first-round RT-PCR of the TCR CDR3, the HTBI primer set was used. TCRdb reanalysed the multiplex PCR reads using MiXCR and keeps one entry per CDR3 protein. The table has around 420,000 distinct CDR3 sequences, 15% to 18% seen once; the top ten hold over 7.5%. The gene calls are TRBV5-1 and TRBJ1-2; 8 nucleotides align to TRBD1. Specimen: blood. The receptor was isolated from a woman under 30 with Graves' hyperthyroidism. CDR3 loop: CASSSGDRLNYGYTF. The CDR3 DNA reads as TGCGCCAGCAGCTCAGGGGACAGGCTTAACTATGGCTACACCTTC.